This TCR beta chain is drawn from a study of CD8+CD57+ T cells in acquired aplastic anemia. About the research overall: Each DNA sample taken from sorted CD4+ and CD8+ cells came to 3 to 4 ug on average. Study-level findings and limits: The study identified almost 30 CD8+ CDR3 sequences shared by patients and controls. The CD8+ Simpson's diversity of patients and controls was not significantly different.

Profiling of TCR beta VDJ combinations and CDR3 sequences used genomic DNA as template. TCRdb independently ran MiXCR on the reads; one entry per CDR3 protein. The data show 250,000 to 350,000 distinct CDR3 sequences, around 60% seen once. In the case of this clonotype: Its antigen is as yet unknown. One base away lies a much larger clone, so this may be a sequencing read error.

Looked up from germline, CDR1 is MNHEY and CDR2 is SMNVEV (reference sequence). V shed 11 bases, J shed 6 bases, and the junction held 11 bases outside the gene matches. This CDR3 region has 14 residues. V is TRBV27 and J is TRBJ2-7; 12 nucleotides agree with TRBD1. The sequenced sample was sorted CD4+, CD8+, or CD8+CD57+ T cells (not recorded which) from PBMCs. This TCR was recovered from a human donor with severe aplastic anemia or a healthy control (not recorded which). The DNA of the CDR3 is TGTGCCTGCGGATCCGGGACAGGGGGCTCCGAGCAGTACTTC. Translated, it gives CACGSGTGGSEQYF.